This T cell receptor beta chain was recorded in a study of blood T cell repertoires in COVID-19. V was clipped by 4 bases and J by 1 base, with 5 bases between them. In germline, CDR1 is SQVTM, CDR2 ANQGSEA. The CDR3 has 13 amino acids. Method: immunoSEQ multiplex PCR; TCRdb's copy keeps in-frame clones and lacks some. The sample has about 36,000 clones, 87% seen once. This clone was observed a single time. This receptor was taken from a man between 60 and 75 years old with acute or convalescent COVID-19. Sequenced sample: peripheral blood. V usage is TRBV29-1 and J usage is TRBJ2-6; D gene uncertain. The CDR3 loop is CSVVRSGANVLTF. The DNA of the CDR3 is TGCAGCGTTGTGAGGTCTGGGGCCAACGTCCTGACTTTC. Looking up the rest from reference TRBV29-1 and TRBJ2-6 gives the full variable domain: SAVISQKPSRDICQRGTSLTIQCQVDSQVTMMFWYRQQPGQSLTLIATANQGSEATYESGFVIDKFPISRPNLTFSTLTVSNMSPEDSSIYLCSVVRSGANVLTFGAGSRLTVL.